What follows are 8 T cell receptor beta chains derived from one specimen sequenced in a study of T cell changes during pregnancy in multiple sclerosis. Generated by immunoSEQ multiplex PCR, the TCRdb table keeps only in-frame clones and is missing some. The repertoire holds more than 55,000 clones, with more than 85% as singletons. Material: peripheral blood, obtained in the second trimester of pregnancy. The receptors stem from a female donor with multiple sclerosis, enrolled in a pregnancy study.

V and J are TRBV4-2 and TRBJ1-2; 12 positions match TRBD1. This CDR3 region has 14 residues. Germline-derived CDR1 and CDR2 are LGHNA and YNFKEQ. Germline trimming cut 6 bases from V and 7 bases from J; bases unmatched to any gene: 6. The CDR3 loop is CASSSGQGAGGYTF. The CDR3 DNA follows: TGTGCCAGCAGTTCGGGACAGGGGGCCGGTGGCTACACCTTC.

The V call is TRBV11-2, the J call TRBJ1-1, with a tentative D call TRBD1 (5 bases). CDR3 length: 12 residues. Germline V gene sequence: CDR1 SGHAT, CDR2 FQNNGV. Trimming took off 9 bases at V and 3 bases at J, with 11 bases between the two ends. CDR3 protein: CASRGIDTEAFF. CDR3 sequence (DNA): TGTGCCAGTAGGGGCATCGACACTGAAGCTTTCTTT.

V usage is TRBV11-3 and J usage is TRBJ2-1, with D tentatively TRBD2 (7 bases). Per germline, CDR1 SGHNT and CDR2 YENEEA. CDR3 length: 16 amino acids. The V end was cut by 4 bases, the J end by 8 bases, with 21 bases between. CDR3 nucleotide sequence: TGTGCCAGCAGCTCACCGTGGGGCCCGGGGGGCTATGAGCAGTTCTTC. It encodes CASSSPWGPGGYEQFF.

This clone was seen more than once but under ten times. The chain combines TRBV10-1 with TRBJ1-2; no definite D call. The germline gives CDR1 WNHNN, CDR2 SYGVQD (reference sequence). Trimming took 3 bases from V and 3 from J, leaving 8 bases between them. The CDR3 is 13 residues long. This CDR3 is CASSDEDYYGYTF. In DNA, the CDR3 is TGCGCCAGCAGTGACGAAGACTACTATGGCTACACCTTC.

V gene TRBV7-9 combines with J gene TRBJ1-5, with D possibly being TRBD1 (6 bases). Trimming removed 2 bases at V and 0 bases at J, with 14 bases between. CDR3 length equals 17 residues. Germline V gene data show CDR1 as SEHNR and CDR2 as FQNEAQ (reference sequence). CDR3 protein: CASSLTGGLNSNQPQHF. The CDR3 nucleotides read TGTGCCAGCAGCTTAACGGGGGGGCTAAATAGCAATCAGCCCCAGCATTTT.

The chain links TRBV5-1 to TRBJ1-6; 9 positions agree with TRBD1. This CDR3 is 15 amino acids long. Germline CDR1 and CDR2: SGHRS and YFSETQ. Germline trimming cut 0 bases from V and 11 bases from J; bases unmatched to any gene: 6. This CDR3 is CASSLGTGTGTPLHF. Here the CDR3 DNA reads TGCGCCAGCAGCTTGGGCACCGGGACAGGGACACCCCTCCACTTT.

V and J are TRBV23-1 and TRBJ1-2, with 9 bases that match TRBD1. TRBV23-1 is filed as an ORF, its function uncertain. The CDR3 has 13 amino acids. Losses at the gene ends were 11 bases for V and 3 bases for J; bases not matched to a gene: 7. This CDR3 is CAPSWTGDYGYTF. In DNA form, the CDR3 reads TGCGCCCCTTCTTGGACAGGGGACTATGGCTACACCTTC.

The gene calls are TRBV7-9 and TRBJ1-2, with 7 bases matching TRBD1. The germline V gene encodes CDR1 SEHNR and CDR2 FQNEAQ (reference sequence). The CDR3 contains 14 residues. Unmatched junction bases numbered 10, after V lost 5 bases and J lost 7 bases. This CDR3 reads CASSEKTGAPGYTF. The CDR3, as DNA: TGTGCCAGCAGCGAAAAAACAGGGGCTCCTGGCTACACCTTC.